The 9 T cell receptor beta chains below come from one sample, sequenced in a study of cytomegalovirus exposure and HLA in healthy donors. Primers for the PCR totalled 60 Vbeta and 13 Jbeta. The assay was immunoSEQ multiplex PCR, and TCRdb's table has in-frame clones only and misses some. This table holds roughly 150,000 clones, over 80% found once. Sample: PBMCs. The receptors originated from a woman under 30 in good health and CMV-seronegative.

Concerning this clone itself: The identical CDR3 is also encoded by other nucleotide sequences in the sample. The rearrangement links TRBV6-1 to TRBJ1-4; a weak D match, TRBD1 (6 bases). The V end was cut by 0 bases, the J end by 9 bases, with 14 bases between. CDR1 and CDR2 (germline): MNHNS, SASEGT. The CDR3 totals 15 residues. CDR3 in DNA: TGTGCCAGCAGTGAAGCGGCAGGGGCGGAGCAAAAACTGTTTTTT. As protein: CASSEAAGAEQKLFF.

The chain has TRBV28 and TRBJ2-2; weak D call: TRBD1 (6 bases). Trimming shortened V by 5 bases and J by 4 bases, and 14 bases separated the two germline ends. CDR1 is MDHEN, CDR2 SYDVKM, per germline. The CDR3 totals 15 residues. The CDR3 nucleotides read TGTGCCAGCAGTCCACAGGGATTGTCCACCGGGGAGCTGTTTTTT. This gives the protein CASSPQGLSTGELFF. The variable domain in full, completed from reference TRBV28 and TRBJ2-2, reads DVKVTQSSRYLVKRTGEKVFLECVQDMDHENMFWYRQDPGLGLRLIYFSYDVKMKEKGDIPEGYSVSREKKERFSLILESASTNQTSMYLCASSPQGLSTGELFFGEGSRLTVL.

V gene TRBV7-6 combines with J gene TRBJ2-7, with TRBD1 identical over 9 bases. The CDR3 length is 14 residues. CDR1 and CDR2 (germline): SGHVS, FNYEAQ. Unmatched junction bases numbered 5, after V lost 3 bases and J lost 5 bases. The CDR3 spells CASSLGTGFHEQYF. The CDR3 DNA sequence: TGTGCCAGCAGCTTGGGGACAGGGTTCCACGAGCAGTACTTC.

CDR3 region: CASSLGTGRANTEAFF. The CDR3 DNA follows: TGTGCCAGCAGCTTAGGGACAGGAAGGGCAAACACTGAAGCTTTCTTT. The chain carries TRBV7-9 and TRBJ1-1; 7 positions agree with TRBD1. The CDR3 spans 16 residues. Germline V CDR1 and CDR2: SEHNR, FQNEAQ (reference sequence). The V gene end was trimmed by 1 base and the J gene end by 2 bases; junction bases not matched to a gene: 7.

The V call is TRBV4-2, the J call TRBJ2-5, with D tentatively TRBD2 (5 bases). V was pared by 0 bases and J by 5 bases, with 10 bases between. Germline values: CDR1 LGHNA, CDR2 YNFKEQ. The CDR3 spans 14 residues. The CDR3 sequence: CASSQDVVAETQYF. As DNA, the CDR3 is TGTGCCAGCAGCCAAGATGTGGTAGCGGAGACCCAGTACTTC.

The J gene is TRBJ2-7, the V gene TRBV7-9; D is undetermined. Germline V gene lookup returns CDR1 SEHNR and CDR2 FQNEAQ (reference sequence). V was cut by 7 bases and J by 10 bases, with 20 bases left in between. CDR3 size: 13 residues. This chain's CDR3 is CASILRVGTEQYF. The CDR3 DNA sequence: TGTGCCAGCATCCTTCGGGTTGGTACGGAACAGTACTTC. Full variable domain (outside the CDR3, taken from reference TRBV7-9 and TRBJ2-7): DTGVSQNPRHKITKRGQNVTFRCDPISEHNRLYWYRQTLGQGPEFLTYFQNEAQLEKSRLLSDRFSAERPKGSFSTLEIQRTEQGDSAMYLCASILRVGTEQYFGPGTRLTVT.

The CDR3 here is CSGHRGSTEAFF. Written as DNA, the CDR3 is TGCAGCGGCCACAGGGGGTCCACTGAAGCTTTCTTT. The chain has TRBV29-1 and TRBJ1-1; the match to TRBD1 covers 8 bases. The germline V gene encodes CDR1 SQVTM and CDR2 ANQGSEA. This CDR3 spans 12 amino acids. V shed 7 bases, J shed 4 bases, and the junction held 5 bases outside the gene matches.

The table lists this clone with a few counts. The J gene is TRBJ2-7, the V gene TRBV6-6; tentatively, D is TRBD2 (5 bases). V lost 4 bases, J lost 0 bases, and 10 bases lay in between. The CDR3 has 14 residues. Per the germline V gene, CDR1 is MNHNY and CDR2 is SVGAGI (reference sequence). CDR3 sequence: CASSCPGSSYEQYF. The CDR3 region has the DNA TGTGCCAGCAGTTGCCCGGGGAGCTCCTACGAGCAGTACTTC.

This chain joins TRBV2 and TRBJ2-1, with a possible D match to TRBD1 (5 bases). Trimming pared 6 bases from V and 7 bases from J, leaving 16 bases between. The CDR3 runs 14 residues. Germline V gene sequence: CDR1 SNHLY, CDR2 FYNNEI. In DNA form, the CDR3 reads TGTGCCAGCAGGTTCTCTCAGGGTCGGAATGAGCAGTTCTTC. This sequence encodes CASRFSQGRNEQFF.